The subject of this entry is one T cell receptor (beta chain). These data are taken from a study of blood T cell repertoires in COVID-19. Study information: Spain, Italy and the United States supplied samples that represented acute and convalescent COVID-19. T cells, B-cell-depleted T cells, or PBMCs supplied cDNA or gDNA.

The assay was immunoSEQ multiplex PCR, and TCRdb's table has in-frame clones only and misses some. The table has 300,000 to 400,000 clones, around nine tenths seen once. The V and J ends lost 4 bases and 1 base, in that order; junction bases with no gene match: 8. Germline assignment: CDR1 SGHRS and CDR2 YFSETQ. This CDR3 contains 16 residues. The chain has TRBV5-1 and TRBJ2-5, with 9 nucleotides matching TRBD2. This sequence was found in a human donor in a cohort sampled during active COVID-19. Sequencing used peripheral blood. The CDR3 protein is CASSRTSARSQETQYF. The CDR3 coding sequence is TGCGCCAGCAGCAGGACTAGCGCCCGATCCCAAGAGACCCAGTACTTC.